This section outlines one T cell receptor beta chain sequence together with its context. Its antigen is unidentified. This CDR3 is built from 14 residues. CDR1 SGHAT and CDR2 FQNNGV come from the germline V gene. With 5 bases clipped from V and 9 bases from J, the junction kept 8 bases outside the gene matches. These data belong to a study of T cell repertoires in cytomegalovirus infection. About the study: An indication of both CMV infection and matching HLA type came from public TCR beta signatures.

Study-level points and caveats: Cumulative public TCR beta family frequency identified carriers of CMV plus the relevant HLA.

Each CDR3 protein is one row after TCRdb ran MiXCR on the reads. The sample carries about 52,000 distinct CDR3 sequences, about 20% recorded once. The clonotype was recovered from a human donor in good health (CMV status not recorded). Some clones in this sample may be carry-over from other donors' samples. The chain couples TRBV11-2 to TRBJ2-4; the match to TRBD1 covers 9 bases. Sequenced here: CD8+ T cells from cultured PBMCs, sampled from culture after CMV antigen stimulation. CDR3 DNA sequence: TGTGCCAGCAGCCCGTCGGGACAGGGATTCATTCAGTACTTC. The encoded protein is CASSPSGQGFIQYF.